This T cell receptor (beta chain) was identified in a study of shared clonotypes between healthy human individuals. Study-level background: Per donor, CD8 memory used one plate, CD8 naive used two, CD4 memory used three and CD4 naive used three.

The length of the CDR3 is 12 residues. Trimming removed 5 bases at V and 3 bases at J, with 8 bases between. Germline CDR1 is SEHNR and CDR2 is FQNEAQ (reference sequence). About this clone: Its antigen is not identified.

Repertoires were generated with immunoSEQ multiplex PCR, while TCRdb's copy carries only in-frame clones and drops some. Of some 2,400,000 clones in the sample, around 95% were seen once. Study findings and constraints: Compared with memory subsets, naive subsets generally had larger estimated richness.

This clonotype was obtained from a man younger than 30 in good health. Input material: naive CD4+ T cells sorted from blood. The subset was: CD45RA+ positively selected. The chain employs TRBV7-9 and TRBJ2-7; D is ambiguous. The CDR3 nucleotides are TGTGCCAGCAGCCAGGCCAGCTACGAGCAGTACTTC. Amino acids: CASSQASYEQYF.